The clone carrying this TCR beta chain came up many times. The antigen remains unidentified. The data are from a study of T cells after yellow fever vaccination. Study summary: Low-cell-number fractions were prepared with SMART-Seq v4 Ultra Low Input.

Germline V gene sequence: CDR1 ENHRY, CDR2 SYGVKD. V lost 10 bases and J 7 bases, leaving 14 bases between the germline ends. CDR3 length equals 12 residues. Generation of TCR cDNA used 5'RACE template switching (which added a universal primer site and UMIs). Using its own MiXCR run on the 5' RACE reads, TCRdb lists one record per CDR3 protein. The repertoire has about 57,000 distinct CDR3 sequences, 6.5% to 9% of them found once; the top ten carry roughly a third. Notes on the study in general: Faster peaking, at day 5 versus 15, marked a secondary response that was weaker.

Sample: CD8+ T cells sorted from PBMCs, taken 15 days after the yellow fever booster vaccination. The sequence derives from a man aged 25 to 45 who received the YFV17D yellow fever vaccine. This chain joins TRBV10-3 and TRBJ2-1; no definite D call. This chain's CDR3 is CATWGGVNEQFF. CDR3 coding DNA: TGTGCCACGTGGGGTGGGGTGAATGAGCAGTTCTTC.